The entry below gives a single TCR beta chain sequence along with its context. Its target is unknown. Germline V gene sequence: CDR1 SGDLS, CDR2 YYNGEE. This CDR3 comprises 16 residues. J was trimmed by 4 bases and V by 0 bases; bases with no gene match: 6. Only in-frame clones appear in the TCRdb table, and some are missing; sequencing was by immunoSEQ multiplex PCR. The table has some 50,000 clones, roughly 86% seen once. The data are from a study of T cells in localized non-small cell lung cancer. Study observations and caveats: A median about 56 of the top 100 tumor clones appeared in adjacent lung. Exceeding tumor, uninvolved adjacent lung had the highest T cell clonality.

The chain couples TRBV9 to TRBJ1-3; 8 nucleotides agree with TRBD1. The sequenced sample was PBMCs, obtained before any cancer treatment. This TCR derives from a female donor with stage II lung adenocarcinoma. CDR3 protein: CASSVATGQAGNTIYF. CDR3 bases: TGTGCCAGCAGCGTAGCTACGGGACAGGCCGGAAACACCATATATTTT.